Below are 29 T cell receptor beta chains sequenced from a single sample in a study of vaccination and CD4 T cells after COVID-19. Their cognate antigens are unknown. Documented treatment: approximately nine-day PBMC culture with coronavirus spike peptide pools or control peptides (ViraFEST assay). Cultured CD4+ T cell DNA was sequenced using the Oncomine TCR Beta short-read assay. Each CDR3 protein is one row after TCRdb ran MiXCR on the PCR reads. The sample has some 11,000 distinct CDR3 sequences; 50% to 60% are singletons. The sample was CD4+ T cells from blood, cultured in vitro. The receptors were gathered from a human donor who had recovered from COVID-19.

This clonotype was observed a handful of times. The genes are TRBV6-5 and TRBJ2-7, with TRBD1 matching over 11 bases. The CDR3 runs to 15 residues. In germline, CDR1 is MNHEY, CDR2 SVGAGI. Unmatched junction bases numbered 3, after V lost 2 bases and J lost 3 bases. The CDR3 sequence is CASSYMGTGGYEQYF. DNA for the CDR3: TGTGCCAGCAGTTACATGGGGACAGGGGGCTACGAGCAGTACTTC.

The V gene is TRBV28, the J gene TRBJ2-2, with TRBD2 as a possible D gene (6 bases). CDR3 length equals 22 residues. The germline gives CDR1 MDHEN, CDR2 SYDVKM. V lost 1 base, J lost 3 bases, and 30 bases lay in between. The CDR3 DNA reads TGTGCCAGCAGTTTATATTGGGAGACGGGAGACGCCCCAAGTAGGGACACCGGGGAGCTGTTTTTT. This gives the protein CASSLYWETGDAPSRDTGELFF.

The V call is TRBV20-1, the J call TRBJ2-1, with D possibly TRBD2 on 6 matching bases. CDR3 length: 14 residues. The V end was cut by 6 bases, the J end by 4 bases, with 16 bases between. Germline-derived CDR1 and CDR2 are DFQATT and SNEGSKA (reference sequence). CDR3 DNA sequence: TGCAGTGCCACCGGGACTCCATCTTACAATGAGCAGTTCTTC. Amino acid sequence: CSATGTPSYNEQFF.

This chain joins TRBV24-1 and TRBJ2-2, with 11 nucleotides matching TRBD2. V was clipped by 3 bases and J by 8 bases; unmatched bases: 7. The germline CDR1 and CDR2 sequences are KGHDR and SFDVKD. The CDR3 spans 16 residues. In DNA form, the CDR3 reads TGTGCCACCAGTGATCCGACTAGCGGGAAGGCGGGGGAGCTGTTTTTT. Translating it yields CATSDPTSGKAGELFF.

This chain links TRBV6-4 with TRBJ2-1; 8 bases align to TRBD2. Germline-derived CDR1 and CDR2 are MRHNA and SNTAGT. The length of the CDR3 is 16 residues. V was pared by 2 bases and J by 6 bases, with 9 bases of the junction left unmatched. The CDR3 sequence: CASSDEAGRGPNEQFF. In DNA form, the CDR3 reads TGTGCCAGCAGTGACGAGGCCGGGAGGGGCCCCAATGAGCAGTTCTTC.

The J gene is TRBJ2-4, the V gene TRBV20-1; 8 positions agree with TRBD1. Germline V CDR1 and CDR2: DFQATT, SNEGSKA (reference sequence). The ends lost 2 bases at V and 7 bases at J; junction bases unmatched: 7. This CDR3 comprises 14 residues. As DNA, the CDR3 is TGCAGTGCTAGACTCAGGGGGCTACTTAACATTCAGTACTTC. Its protein is CSARLRGLLNIQYF.

The genes are TRBV6-2 or TRBV6-3 and TRBJ2-1, with 8 positions matching TRBD2. Germline V gene data show CDR1 as MNHEY and CDR2 as SVGEGT. J lost 5 bases, V lost 8 bases, and 8 bases had no gene match. The CDR3 consists of 14 residues. DNA for the CDR3: TGTGCCAGCCTCTATTCGGGAGGGCACAATGAGCAGTTCTTC. Residues: CASLYSGGHNEQFF.

The rearrangement joins TRBV12-3 or TRBV12-4 to TRBJ1-5; D may be TRBD1 (5 bases). V lost 3 bases and J 2 bases, leaving 8 bases between the germline ends. This CDR3 is built from 14 residues. The CDR3 is CASSFSGGNQPQHF. CDR3 DNA sequence: TGTGCCAGCAGTTTTTCGGGGGGCAATCAGCCCCAGCATTTT.

Only one count was recorded for this clonotype. V usage is TRBV6-1 and J usage is TRBJ2-7, with D perhaps TRBD2 (7 bases). Trimming took 6 bases from V and 2 from J, leaving 23 bases between them. The V gene's germline CDR1 is MNHNS and CDR2 SASEGT. CDR3 length: 17 residues. In DNA, the CDR3 is TGTGCCAGCAGCGGGGGGAGGTCGAACAGGGTCGCCTACGAGCAGTACTTC. Its protein product is CASSGGRSNRVAYEQYF.

The rearrangement uses TRBV5-1 and TRBJ2-2, with TRBD1 as a possible D gene (6 bases). The CDR3 consists of 16 residues. Germline V CDR1 and CDR2: SGHRS, YFSETQ. With 3 bases removed from V and 5 bases from J, the gap between germline ends came to 17 bases. The CDR3 loop reads CASSWGQGSRTGELFF. In DNA form, the CDR3 reads TGCGCCAGCAGCTGGGGGCAGGGGTCGAGAACCGGGGAGCTGTTTTTT.

The CDR3 DNA follows: TGCGCCAGCAGCCAAGTGATCGGACAGGGCTATGGCTACACCTTC. Protein: CASSQVIGQGYGYTF. The chain carries TRBV4-1 and TRBJ1-2, with 8 bases fitting TRBD1. The V gene end was trimmed by 1 base and the J gene end by 4 bases; junction bases not matched to a gene: 5. Germline loops: CDR1 MGHRA, CDR2 YSYEKL. This CDR3 spans 15 amino acids.

The genes are TRBV28 and TRBJ1-3; 7 bases fit TRBD1. J lost 9 bases, V lost 1 base, and 6 bases had no gene match. This CDR3 region has 14 residues. In germline, CDR1 is MDHEN, CDR2 SYDVKM. Written as DNA, the CDR3 is TGTGCCAGCAGTTTATTAGGGGGCTATAGCACCATATATTTT. As protein: CASSLLGGYSTIYF.

V usage is TRBV2 and J usage is TRBJ1-2, with D perhaps matching TRBD1 (5 bases). Deletions cut 5 bases from V and 6 bases from J, with 16 bases between. CDR3 length equals 14 residues. Per germline, CDR1 SNHLY and CDR2 FYNNEI. CDR3 region: CASSQEAGGNGYTF. DNA of the CDR3: TGTGCCAGCAGTCAAGAAGCCGGGGGGAATGGCTACACCTTC.

This rearrangement joins TRBV27 to TRBJ2-7; unclear D gene. In germline, CDR1 is MNHEY, CDR2 SMNVEV (reference sequence). V was clipped by 7 bases and J by 4 bases, with 20 bases between them. The CDR3 covers 15 residues. The CDR3 DNA reads as TGTGCCAGCAAGGTGACCGGCAATTGGGGATACGAGCAGTACTTC. Its protein product is CASKVTGNWGYEQYF.

The rearrangement joins TRBV23-1 to TRBJ1-2; no reliable D call. TRBV23-1 belongs to the ORF category, with a function that is uncertain. V gave up 5 bases and J gave up 8 bases, with 12 bases separating them. The CDR3 totals 12 residues. The CDR3 region has the DNA TGCGCCAGCAGTACCCCCGCCTCGGGCTACACCTTC. Translating gives CASSTPASGYTF.

The chain employs TRBV30 and TRBJ2-2; possibly TRBD1 for D (5 bases). Germline lookup yields CDR1 GTSNPN and CDR2 SVGIG (reference sequence). The CDR3 totals 13 residues. The V end lost 2 bases, the J end lost 3 bases, and 7 bases lay between the germline ends. CDR3 region: CAWSRQYTGELFF. DNA of the CDR3: TGTGCCTGGAGTAGACAGTACACCGGGGAGCTGTTTTTT.

The V call is TRBV11-2, the J call TRBJ2-5; 8 nucleotides agree with TRBD2. This CDR3 is built from 18 residues. The ends lost 0 bases at V and 5 bases at J; junction bases unmatched: 14. From germline, CDR1 is SGHAT and CDR2 FQNNGV. The CDR3 DNA is TGTGCCAGCAGCTTAGATCGTCTAGCGGGCCTGTCCCGGGAGACCCAGTACTTC. This encodes CASSLDRLAGLSRETQYF.

This clonotype was detected only a few times. The chain combines TRBV6-1 with TRBJ2-3, with D perhaps matching TRBD1 or TRBD2 (5 bases each). V lost 8 bases and J 2 bases, leaving 29 bases between the germline ends. CDR1 is MNHNS and CDR2 is SASEGT in the germline V gene. The CDR3 has 19 residues. The CDR3 DNA follows: TGTGCCAGCCCCGACGACAAGGCAGGGAACAAGGACTCCACAGATACGCAGTATTTT. Its protein is CASPDDKAGNKDSTDTQYF.

The rearrangement links TRBV20-1 to TRBJ2-4; tentatively, D is TRBD1 (5 bases). The CDR3 has 12 residues. V lost 5 bases and J 5 bases, leaving 10 bases between the germline ends. The germline CDR1 and CDR2 sequences are DFQATT and SNEGSKA (reference sequence). Here the CDR3 DNA reads TGCAGTGCTGCCCCCAGGGAAAACATTCAGTACTTC. This sequence encodes CSAAPRENIQYF.

This chain links TRBV5-4 with TRBJ1-2, with D perhaps matching TRBD1 (5 bases). This CDR3 region has 14 residues. V dropped 6 bases and J dropped 1 base, with 13 bases sitting between them. The germline V gene encodes CDR1 SGHNT and CDR2 YYREEE (reference sequence). CDR3 nucleotides: TGTGCCAGCACTCAAGGAGGGGATAACTATGGCTACACCTTC. Protein: CASTQGGDNYGYTF.

V usage is TRBV7-2 and J usage is TRBJ1-3; D uncertain. CDR1 is SGHTA and CDR2 is FQGNSA in the germline V gene. V was cut by 6 bases and J by 8 bases, with 11 bases left in between. The CDR3 spans 12 residues. The CDR3 nucleotides read TGTGCCAGCAGGCTACCGGGAGACACCATATATTTT. Amino acid sequence: CASRLPGDTIYF. Complete variable domain (other parts from reference TRBV7-2 and TRBJ1-3): GAGVSQSPSNKVTEKGKDVELRCDPISGHTALYWYRQSLGQGLEFLIYFQGNSAPDKSGLPSDRFSAERTGGSVSTLTIQRTQQEDSAVYLCASRLPGDTIYFGEGSWLTVV.

The rearrangement joins TRBV30 to TRBJ2-7; the D gene could be TRBD1 or TRBD2 (5 bases each). Trimming took 4 bases from V and 4 from J, leaving 11 bases between them. Germline values: CDR1 GTSNPN, CDR2 SVGIG (reference sequence). This CDR3 comprises 12 residues. The CDR3 region is CAWMGEPYEQYF. The CDR3, as DNA: TGTGCCTGGATGGGGGAGCCTTACGAGCAGTACTTC.

On this clonotype: The junction does not match germline at one end; this may be a read error. The chain uses TRBV10-3 and TRBJ1-4; D call uncertain. Germline values: CDR1 ENHRY, CDR2 SYGVKD. This CDR3 has 14 amino acids. The CDR3 sequence: CVISESASGEKLFF. The CDR3 coding sequence is TGTGTCATCAGTGAGTCGGCTAGCGGTGAAAAACTGTTTTTT.

J is TRBJ1-2 and V is TRBV20-1; 8 bases match TRBD1. J lost 6 bases, V lost 2 bases, and 11 bases had no gene match. The CDR3 runs 15 residues. Germline values: CDR1 DFQATT, CDR2 SNEGSKA (reference sequence). Written as DNA, the CDR3 is TGCAGTGCTAGACCCCCTGGACAGGGAAAACATGGCTACACCTTC. Translation gives CSARPPGQGKHGYTF.

This clonotype was found a few times. The V call is TRBV11-3, the J call TRBJ2-3, with a tentative D call TRBD2 (5 bases). V was cut by 5 bases and J by 0 bases, with 12 bases left in between. This CDR3 comprises 15 residues. CDR1 is SGHNT and CDR2 is YENEEA in the germline V gene. In nucleotides, the CDR3 is TGTGCCAGCAGCCCCGGACTCCTGAGCACAGATACGCAGTATTTT. This encodes CASSPGLLSTDTQYF.

The chain uses TRBV2 and TRBJ2-7, with 9 bases identical to TRBD1. The CDR3 sequence is 14 residues long. V lost 7 bases and J lost 5; bases outside the gene matches: 9. The germline CDR1 and CDR2 sequences are SNHLY and FYNNEI. Here the CDR3 reads CASILTGGIHEQYF. CDR3 coding DNA: TGTGCCAGCATTCTGACAGGGGGTATCCACGAGCAGTACTTC.

This clonotype was seen a single time. This chain links TRBV2 with TRBJ1-2; no clear D. This CDR3 has 17 residues. Per the germline V gene, CDR1 is SNHLY and CDR2 is FYNNEI. The V end was cut by 6 bases, the J end by 0 bases, with 20 bases between. The CDR3 spells CASSHISEFGANYGYTF. The CDR3 nucleotides are TGTGCCAGCAGCCATATTTCAGAGTTTGGGGCTAACTATGGCTACACCTTC.

The chain employs TRBV30 and TRBJ2-2, with D possibly being TRBD2 (6 bases). The germline CDR1 and CDR2 sequences are GTSNPN and SVGIG (reference sequence). Trimming pared 0 bases from V and 13 bases from J, leaving 12 bases between. The CDR3 length is 12 residues. This CDR3 is CAWSVSGLRLFF. CDR3 in DNA: TGTGCCTGGAGTGTATCAGGACTACGGCTGTTTTTT.

The sample holds a few counts of this clonotype. The chain is built from TRBV24-1 and TRBJ2-3; no definite D call. This CDR3 is 13 amino acids long. The germline CDR1 and CDR2 sequences are KGHDR and SFDVKD. The V end was cut by 1 base, the J end by 5 bases, with 6 bases between. The CDR3 DNA follows: TGTGCCACCAGTGATTTCGTCGGAGATACGCAGTATTTT. This encodes CATSDFVGDTQYF.